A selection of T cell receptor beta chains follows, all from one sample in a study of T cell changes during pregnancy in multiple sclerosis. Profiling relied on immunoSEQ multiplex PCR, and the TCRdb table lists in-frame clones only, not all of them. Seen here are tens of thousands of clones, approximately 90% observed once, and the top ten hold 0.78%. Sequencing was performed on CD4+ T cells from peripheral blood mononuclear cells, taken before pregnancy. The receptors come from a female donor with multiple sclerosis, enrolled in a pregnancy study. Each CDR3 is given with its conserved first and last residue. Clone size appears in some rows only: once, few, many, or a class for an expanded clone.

CDR3 protein: CSVAKTASGETQYF; J gene: TRBJ2-5; clone size: -; V gene: TRBV29-1
CDR3 protein: CASSLSGLNTEAFF; J gene: TRBJ1-1; clone size: -; V gene: TRBV13
CDR3 protein: CASNNEGPRITDTQYF; J gene: TRBJ2-3; clone size: -; V gene: TRBV9
CDR3 protein: CASSLGHNEQFF; J gene: TRBJ2-1; clone size: -; V gene: TRBV27
CDR3 protein: CASALAPGGPYEQYF; J gene: TRBJ2-7; clone size: -; V gene: TRBV6-5
CDR3 protein: CASSEGGNIQYF; J gene: TRBJ2-4; clone size: -; V gene: TRBV2
CDR3 protein: CASSGLAAYNEQFF; J gene: TRBJ2-1; clone size: -; V gene: TRBV7-9
CDR3 protein: CASSVRDTRTDTQYF; J gene: TRBJ2-3; clone size: -; V gene: TRBV9
CDR3 protein: CASGDPGSQETQYF; J gene: TRBJ2-5; clone size: once; V gene: TRBV7-9
CDR3 protein: CASSIDRGTEAFF; J gene: TRBJ1-1; clone size: -; V gene: TRBV7-3
CDR3 protein: CASSAAGTAGYGYTF; J gene: TRBJ1-2; clone size: -; V gene: TRBV10-2
CDR3 protein: CASSLGRAGEINEQFF; J gene: TRBJ2-1; clone size: once; V gene: TRBV4-2
CDR3 protein: CASSVGREFGTDTQYF; J gene: TRBJ2-3; clone size: -; V gene: TRBV9
CDR3 protein: CASSLSGLAGGISYEQYF; J gene: TRBJ2-7; clone size: once; V gene: TRBV27
CDR3 protein: CSGGQTNTGELFF; J gene: TRBJ2-2; clone size: -; V gene: TRBV29-1
CDR3 protein: CASSLRTGTNTEAFF; J gene: TRBJ1-1; clone size: -; V gene: TRBV7-8
CDR3 protein: CASSLGGFTDTQYF; J gene: TRBJ2-3; clone size: -; V gene: TRBV5-1
CDR3 protein: CASSVEQFSATQYF; J gene: TRBJ2-3; clone size: -; V gene: TRBV6-4
CDR3 protein: CASSFRNPRTTGSGELFF; J gene: TRBJ2-2; clone size: -; V gene: TRBV5-1
CDR3 protein: CASSQDRGRGETQYF; J gene: TRBJ2-5; clone size: -; V gene: TRBV7-9
CDR3 protein: CASSLDRGGYNEQFF; J gene: TRBJ2-1; clone size: -; V gene: TRBV6-1
CDR3 protein: CASSYSDWGTGELFF; J gene: TRBJ2-2; clone size: -; V gene: TRBV6-6
CDR3 protein: CASSQQGSTEAFF; J gene: TRBJ1-1; clone size: -; V gene: TRBV5-5
CDR3 protein: CASSQEVSRLAVTDTQYF; J gene: TRBJ2-3; clone size: -; V gene: TRBV4-1